The rows below give T cell receptor beta chains drawn from one sample of a study of blood T cell repertoires in COVID-19. Some clones are missing from TCRdb's copy, which holds only in-frame ones; the method was immunoSEQ multiplex PCR. Of around 250,000 clones in the sample, about 88% were seen once. Sequenced sample: peripheral blood. The receptors originated from a woman aged 70-85 years with active or convalescent COVID-19. Each CDR3 is given with its conserved first and last residue. A D gene is named only where the DNA matches it firmly. Clone size is given for some rows only: seen once, a few or many times, or a class if the clone is expanded.

J: TRBJ1-2
V: TRBV11-2
size: .
D: .
CDR3: CASSLGPGEWGYTF
DNA: TGTGCCAGCAGCTTAGGTCCGGGGGAGTGGGGCTACACCTTC

J: TRBJ1-4
V: TRBV24-1
size: .
D: TRBD1
CDR3: CATSDGTAAEKLFF
DNA: TGTGCCACCAGTGACGGGACAGCGGCTGAAAAACTGTTTTTT

J: TRBJ2-5
V: TRBV7-8
size: .
D: .
CDR3: CASSLGQKETQYF
DNA: TGTGCCAGCAGCTTAGGGCAGAAAGAGACCCAGTACTTC

J: TRBJ1-1
V: TRBV2
size: .
D: .
CDR3: CASLPDNTEAFF
DNA: TGTGCCAGCCTACCTGATAACACTGAAGCTTTCTTT

J: TRBJ1-2
V: TRBV19
size: .
D: .
CDR3: CASSIDRPQGSYGYTF
DNA: TGTGCCAGTAGTATAGATCGGCCCCAGGGTTCCTATGGCTACACCTTC

J: TRBJ1-1
V: TRBV19
size: .
D: TRBD1
CDR3: CASGGTATEAFF
DNA: TGTGCCAGTGGAGGGACAGCCACTGAAGCTTTCTTT

J: TRBJ2-5
V: TRBV10-3
size: .
D: .
CDR3: CAISDSQGSKQETQYF
DNA: TGTGCCATCAGTGATTCCCAGGGGAGTAAGCAAGAGACCCAGTACTTC

J: TRBJ1-1
V: TRBV7-9
size: .
D: .
CDR3: CASSLASGADTEAFF
DNA: TGTGCCAGCAGCTTAGCCTCAGGGGCTGACACTGAAGCTTTCTTT

J: TRBJ2-4
V: TRBV19
size: once
D: TRBD1
CDR3: CASSGTGKAKNIQYF
DNA: TGTGCCAGTAGTGGGACAGGGAAGGCCAAAAACATTCAGTACTTC

J: TRBJ1-4
V: TRBV7-9
size: once
D: .
CDR3: CASSTKQGVNEKLFF
DNA: TGTGCCAGCAGCACCAAACAGGGAGTGAATGAAAAACTGTTTTTT

J: TRBJ1-5
V: TRBV7-9
size: .
D: TRBD1
CDR3: CASSSLGSTGPQPQHF
DNA: TGTGCCAGCAGCTCCCTAGGCTCGACAGGGCCTCAGCCCCAGCATTTT

J: TRBJ1-1
V: TRBV19
size: .
D: .
CDR3: CASNMRGFSEAFF
DNA: TGTGCCAGTAACATGAGGGGGTTCTCTGAAGCTTTCTTT

J: TRBJ1-1
V: TRBV7-6
size: .
D: .
CDR3: CASSQQENTEAFF
DNA: TGTGCCAGCAGCCAACAGGAGAACACTGAAGCTTTCTTT

J: TRBJ1-2
V: TRBV7-2
size: few
D: .
CDR3: CASSWTAANYGYTF
DNA: TGTGCCAGCAGCTGGACAGCGGCTAACTATGGCTACACCTTC

J: TRBJ1-2
V: TRBV3-1/TRBV3-2
size: .
D: .
CDR3: CASSLLDGYTF
DNA: TGTGCCAGCAGCCTACTGGATGGCTACACCTTC

J: TRBJ1-2
V: TRBV7-9
size: .
D: .
CDR3: CAIEGGGYTF
DNA: TGTGCCATCGAGGGAGGGGGCTACACCTTC

J: TRBJ1-1
V: TRBV24-1
size: few
D: .
CDR3: CATSDRRGGNTEAFF
DNA: TGTGCCACCAGTGATAGGAGGGGGGGGAACACTGAAGCTTTCTTT

J: TRBJ1-2
V: TRBV5-6
size: .
D: .
CDR3: CASSLDLQGRGYTF
DNA: TGTGCCAGCAGCTTGGACCTACAGGGTAGGGGCTACACCTTC

J: TRBJ1-6
V: TRBV6-2/TRBV6-3
size: .
D: .
CDR3: CASSYYKQGRTYNSPLHF
DNA: TGTGCCAGCAGTTACTATAAACAGGGAAGAACGTATAATTCACCCCTCCACTTT

J: TRBJ2-5
V: TRBV11-3
size: .
D: TRBD2
CDR3: CASSFGTRGMETQYF
DNA: TGTGCCAGCAGCTTCGGGACTAGAGGGATGGAGACCCAGTACTTC

J: TRBJ2-1
V: TRBV7-2
size: .
D: .
CDR3: CASSLFSGGGSGEQFF
DNA: TGTGCCAGCAGCTTATTTAGTGGGGGCGGGTCCGGTGAGCAGTTCTTC

J: TRBJ2-1
V: TRBV7-2
size: .
D: TRBD2
CDR3: CASSPRGAGGRNEQFF
DNA: TGTGCCAGCAGCCCCCGTGGGGCGGGGGGGAGGAATGAGCAGTTCTTC

J: TRBJ1-1
V: TRBV9
size: once
D: .
CDR3: CASSVAPGDGEAFF
DNA: TGTGCCAGCAGCGTAGCTCCAGGGGACGGTGAAGCTTTCTTT

J: TRBJ2-4
V: TRBV27
size: .
D: TRBD2
CDR3: CASRGSGLAENIQYF
DNA: TGTGCCAGCCGAGGATCGGGGCTAGCGGAAAACATTCAGTACTTC

J: TRBJ2-7
V: TRBV5-1
size: few
D: TRBD1
CDR3: CASRQGQGRPYEQYF
DNA: TGCGCCAGCAGACAAGGACAGGGTCGACCCTACGAGCAGTACTTC

J: TRBJ1-5
V: TRBV29-1
size: once
D: .
CDR3: CSVGQGNQPQHF
DNA: TGCAGCGTTGGACAGGGCAATCAGCCCCAGCATTTT

J: TRBJ1-1
V: TRBV19
size: .
D: .
CDR3: CASSTSFTIGEAFF
DNA: TGTGCCAGTAGTACATCGTTTACTATTGGGGAAGCTTTCTTT

J: TRBJ2-5
V: TRBV11-2
size: once
D: TRBD2
CDR3: CASSVSGGASGETQYF
DNA: TGTGCCAGCAGCGTCAGCGGGGGGGCAAGTGGAGAGACCCAGTACTTC

J: TRBJ2-4
V: TRBV27
size: .
D: .
CDR3: CASSLSGGLDIQYF
DNA: TGTGCCAGCAGTTTATCTGGGGGCTTGGACATTCAGTACTTC

J: TRBJ2-1
V: TRBV12-3/TRBV12-4
size: .
D: .
CDR3: CASRGGIEQFF
DNA: TGTGCCAGCCGGGGTGGAATCGAGCAGTTCTTC

J: TRBJ1-1
V: TRBV11-2
size: .
D: .
CDR3: CASSPIVRTEAFF
DNA: TGTGCCAGCAGCCCTATCGTGAGGACTGAAGCTTTCTTT

J: TRBJ2-5
V: TRBV29-1
size: .
D: .
CDR3: CSVESQGKTQYF
DNA: TGCAGCGTTGAAAGTCAGGGAAAGACCCAGTACTTC

J: TRBJ2-5
V: TRBV7-2
size: .
D: .
CDR3: CASSLAGSPQETQYF
DNA: TGTGCCAGCAGCTTGGCAGGGTCACCACAAGAGACCCAGTACTTC

J: TRBJ2-7
V: TRBV12-3/TRBV12-4
size: .
D: TRBD2
CDR3: CASSRGGPLEQYF
DNA: TGTGCCAGCAGTCGGGGGGGTCCCCTCGAGCAGTACTTC

J: TRBJ1-4
V: TRBV19
size: .
D: .
CDR3: CASSIDATNEKLFF
DNA: TGTGCCAGTAGTATAGACGCAACTAATGAAAAACTGTTTTTT

J: TRBJ2-5
V: TRBV5-1
size: .
D: .
CDR3: CASSRQAQETQYF
DNA: TGCGCCAGCAGTCGACAGGCACAAGAGACCCAGTACTTC

J: TRBJ2-1
V: TRBV27
size: .
D: TRBD2
CDR3: CASSGGAGYRNEQFF
DNA: TGTGCCAGTAGCGGGGGGGCTGGATACCGAAATGAGCAGTTCTTC

J: TRBJ2-7
V: TRBV4-3
size: .
D: TRBD1
CDR3: CASSRGTGVSYEQYF
DNA: TGCGCCAGCAGCCGGGGGACAGGCGTAAGCTACGAGCAGTACTTC

J: TRBJ1-1
V: TRBV18
size: .
D: TRBD1
CDR3: CASSPMGQGPAGTEAFF
DNA: TGTGCCAGCTCACCAATGGGACAGGGACCCGCGGGGACTGAAGCTTTCTTT

J: TRBJ1-6
V: TRBV5-6
size: .
D: .
CDR3: CASSLGVSPLHF
DNA: TGTGCCAGCAGCTTGGGAGTTTCACCCCTCCACTTT